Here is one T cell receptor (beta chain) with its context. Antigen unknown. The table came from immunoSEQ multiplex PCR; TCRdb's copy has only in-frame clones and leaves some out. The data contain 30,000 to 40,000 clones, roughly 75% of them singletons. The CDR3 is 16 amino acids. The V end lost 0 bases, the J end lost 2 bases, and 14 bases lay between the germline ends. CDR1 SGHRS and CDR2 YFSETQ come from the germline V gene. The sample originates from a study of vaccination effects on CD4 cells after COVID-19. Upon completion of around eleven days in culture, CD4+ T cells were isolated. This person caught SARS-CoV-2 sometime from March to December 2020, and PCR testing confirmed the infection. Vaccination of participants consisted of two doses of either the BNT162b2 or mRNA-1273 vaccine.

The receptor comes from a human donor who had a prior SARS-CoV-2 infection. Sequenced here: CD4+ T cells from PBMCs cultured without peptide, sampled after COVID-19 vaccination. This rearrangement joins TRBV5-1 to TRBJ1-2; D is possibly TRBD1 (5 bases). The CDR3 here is CASSLASQGRNYGYTF. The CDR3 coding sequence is TGCGCCAGCAGCTTGGCCTCTCAGGGAAGGAACTATGGCTACACCTTC.